This T cell receptor (beta chain) was sequenced during a study of Ad26.COV2.S vaccination and SARS-CoV-2 variants (dated by TCRdb to the early 2020s). About the investigation overall: Donors in the vaccine arm were drawn from COV1001, a multicentre, randomized, double-blind, placebo-controlled phase I-IIa trial testing Ad26.COV2.S in healthy adults. Investigators did not know the trial group allocation while performing experiments and assessing outcomes. The specificity and breadth of SARS-CoV-2-reactive T cell receptors after Ad26.COV2.S vaccination were assessed by TCRbeta repertoire sequencing. Trial participants were randomized into five groups of five: low-dose or high-dose Ad26.COV2.S given once or twice, or placebo on both occasions. A total of around 32 samples were included in the TCR-sequenced set, comprising around 19 Ad26.COV2.S vaccine recipients, 5 placebo recipients and 8 SARS-CoV-2 convalescent individuals. Dosing of Ad26.COV2.S was intramuscular, at either 5x10^10 or 1x10^11 viral particles, delivered as one shot or as two shots spaced 56 days apart. General findings and caveats noted by the study authors: The authors noted that the TCR breadth and depth analyses may have underestimated total T cell responses. Ad26.COV2.S recipients had higher spike-specific TCR breadth than placebo recipients (P = 0.0014). The study lacked the statistical power to compare responses across vaccine doses or regimens. After vaccination, substantial breadth of spike-specific CD8+ and CD4+ T cell responses was reported. Vaccine and placebo recipients had similar non-spike TCR breadth, a finding consistent with the vaccine containing only spike.

TCRbeta CDR3 regions were sequenced with the immunoSEQ Assay. After extraction, genomic DNA underwent amplification by bias-controlled multiplex PCR, followed by high-throughput sequencing. For the original study's pipeline: To quantify the absolute abundance of every unique TCRbeta CDR3 region, sequences were collapsed and filtered. T cell fraction was estimated by normalization of TCRbeta template counts to usable DNA, with usable DNA being measured through amplification of reference genes present in all nucleated cells. Repertoire TCRs were annotated as SARS-CoV-2-specific by exact matching of V gene, CDR3 amino acid sequence and J gene to a known reactive TCR set. The reference SARS-CoV-2 TCR set was derived from MIRA and filtered for enrichment in COVID-19-positive ImmuneCODE repertoires, a step that removed public or cross-reactive TCRs. Based on the MIRA antigens, annotated TCRs were further analysed at the level of specific ORF or position within ORF. Breadth was defined as the number of annotated unique rearrangements divided by the total number of unique productive rearrangements, and depth was defined as the summed frequency of the annotated unique rearrangements. TCR breadth was compared between groups using two-sided Wilcoxon rank-sum tests. This immuneACCESS table, as held by TCRdb, lists in-frame sequences with V and J called but not all clones. Of the missing ones, under half trace to an unresolved V gene in checked studies; the others have no known cause. V, J and clone size reflect that table, while D and trimming were determined from the DNA. The sample table holds around 300,000 clones, of which 85% to 90% were seen once. Around 5.3% of the sample belongs to the ten largest clones.

CDR1 and CDR2 (KGHSH, LQKENI) derive from the germline V gene. V sheds 10 bases and J sheds 4 bases, leaving 17 bases between their ends. The cysteine opens and the phenylalanine closes a CDR3 of 14 amino acids. Only the CDR3 part of the read is kept: 42 bases, read in frame from the first base. Comments on this clone: The antigen it recognizes is unknown. Base qualities are not provided; no much larger clone lies one nucleotide away.

Sample treatment or condition, as interpreted from the label and publication: 15 to 20 received Ad26.COV2.S at low or high dose, single or two shots; about 5 received placebo; per-sample allocation not given. For vaccine and placebo recipients, the sequenced repertoires came from samples collected on day 63 after the first injection. In Cohort 1b, 25 adults aged 18-55 years were enrolled at a single site in Boston, USA, between 29 July and 7 August 2020. As a vaccine, Ad26.COV2.S was a replication-incompetent adenovirus type 26 vector that expressed a prefusion-stabilized SARS-CoV-2 spike protein derived from the original Wuhan strain.

The receptor was isolated from a person between 18 and 65 years old who received the Ad26.COV2.S COVID-19 vaccine or a placebo. The chain is assembled from TRBV18 and TRBJ1-3; D gene: possibly TRBD1, on 5 matching bases. The specimen comprised peripheral blood, sampled in a trial of Ad26.COV2.S vaccine versus placebo. The nucleotides are TGTGCCACTTCGGGGGAAGTAGTCGGAAACACCATATATTTT. Its translation is CATSGEVVGNTIYF.